This TCR beta chain stems from a study of cytomegalovirus exposure and HLA in healthy donors. CDR1 LNHDA and CDR2 SQIVND come from the germline V gene (reference sequence). The CDR3 runs to 15 residues. Trimming cost V 0 bases and J 1 base, with 9 bases left between them. From the 120-subject validation cohort, which was separate from the roughly 670-subject first cohort, the donors were drawn. TCRdb's table, derived via immunoSEQ multiplex PCR, lists solely in-frame clones and lacks some. The sample contains 150,000 to 200,000 clones, around 86% of which appear only once. The chain joins TRBV19 to TRBJ1-1, with D possibly being TRBD1 (6 bases). Sample: PBMCs. The sequence came from a woman aged 18-29 years in good health and CMV-seronegative. The DNA of the CDR3 is TGTGCCAGTAGTATAGATGGCAGGGGGAACACTGAAGCTTTCTTT. The encoded protein is CASSIDGRGNTEAFF.